This TCR beta chain was obtained from a study of blood T cell repertoires in COVID-19. Study background: From the United States, Italy and Spain came samples of acute and convalescent COVID-19. From T cells, B-cell-depleted T cells, or PBMCs came the material, which was cDNA or gDNA.

The repertoire was sequenced with immunoSEQ multiplex PCR; TCRdb's copy has only in-frame clones and lacks some. The data contain 300,000 to 350,000 clones, 88% of them seen just once; the ten biggest clones take up 5%. Germline assignment: CDR1 SEHNR and CDR2 FQNEAQ (reference sequence). CDR3 length equals 15 residues. Trimming at V came to 5 bases and at J to 1 base, leaving 4 bases not matched to a gene. Living in 25 or so US areas, the participants were between 18 and 89 years of age. Allocation to cohorts depended on clinical history reported by the participants. The genes are TRBV7-9 and TRBJ2-2, with TRBD1 identical over 7 bases. The source material was PBMCs or T cells enriched from blood (not recorded which). The clonotype was recovered from a man aged 25 to 40 who had recovered from COVID-19. This chain's CDR3 is CASSLRDRNTGELFF. CDR3 DNA sequence: TGTGCCAGCAGCCTCCGGGACAGGAACACCGGGGAGCTGTTTTTT.